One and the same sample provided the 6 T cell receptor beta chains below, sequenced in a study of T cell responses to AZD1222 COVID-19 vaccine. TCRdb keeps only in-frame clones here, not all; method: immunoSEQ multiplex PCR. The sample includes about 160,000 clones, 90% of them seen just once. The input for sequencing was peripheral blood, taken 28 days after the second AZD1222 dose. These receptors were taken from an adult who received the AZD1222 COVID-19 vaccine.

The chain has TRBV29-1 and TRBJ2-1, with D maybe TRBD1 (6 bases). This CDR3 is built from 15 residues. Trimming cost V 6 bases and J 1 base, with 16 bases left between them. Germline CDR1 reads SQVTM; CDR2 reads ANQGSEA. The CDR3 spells CSVITGTFSYNEQFF. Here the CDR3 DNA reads TGCAGCGTAATAACCGGGACATTTTCCTACAATGAGCAGTTCTTC.

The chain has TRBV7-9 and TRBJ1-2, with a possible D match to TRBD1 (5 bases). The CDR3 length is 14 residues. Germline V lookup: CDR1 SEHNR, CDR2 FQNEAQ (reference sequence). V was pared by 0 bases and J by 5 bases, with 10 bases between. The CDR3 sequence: CASSLAIGAYGYTF. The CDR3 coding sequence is TGTGCCAGCAGCTTAGCAATTGGGGCTTATGGCTACACCTTC.

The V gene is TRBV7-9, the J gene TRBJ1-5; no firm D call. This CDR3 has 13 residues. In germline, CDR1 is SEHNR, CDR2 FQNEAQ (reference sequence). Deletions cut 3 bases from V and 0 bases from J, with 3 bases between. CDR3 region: CASSFSSNQPQHF. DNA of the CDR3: TGTGCCAGCAGCTTCTCTAGCAATCAGCCCCAGCATTTT.

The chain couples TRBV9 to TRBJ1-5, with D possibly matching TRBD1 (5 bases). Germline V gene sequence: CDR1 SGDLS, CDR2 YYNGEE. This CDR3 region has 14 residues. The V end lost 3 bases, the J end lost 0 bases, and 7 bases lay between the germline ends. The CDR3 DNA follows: TGTGCCAGCAGCGAGACAGATAGCAATCAGCCCCAGCATTTT. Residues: CASSETDSNQPQHF. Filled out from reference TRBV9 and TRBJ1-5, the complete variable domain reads DSGVTQTPKHLITATGQRVTLRCSPRSGDLSVYWYQQSLDQGLQFLIQYYNGEERAKGNILERFSAQQFPDLHSELNLSSLELGDSALYFCASSETDSNQPQHFGDGTRLSIL.

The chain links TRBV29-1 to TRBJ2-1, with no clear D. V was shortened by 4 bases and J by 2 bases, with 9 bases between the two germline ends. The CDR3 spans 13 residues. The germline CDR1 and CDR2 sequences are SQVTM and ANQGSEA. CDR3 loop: CSVVGNTYNEQFF. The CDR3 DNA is TGCAGCGTTGTTGGTAACACCTACAATGAGCAGTTCTTC.

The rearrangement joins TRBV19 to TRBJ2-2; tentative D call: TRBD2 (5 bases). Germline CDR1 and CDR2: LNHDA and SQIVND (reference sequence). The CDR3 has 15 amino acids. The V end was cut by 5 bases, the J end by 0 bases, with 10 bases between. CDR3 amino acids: CASSAGLTNTGELFF. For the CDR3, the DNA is TGTGCCAGTAGTGCCGGACTTACGAACACCGGGGAGCTGTTTTTT.